The 10 T cell receptor beta chains below were found in one sample sequenced in a study of T cell changes during pregnancy in multiple sclerosis. Libraries were prepared by immunoSEQ multiplex PCR; TCRdb keeps only in-frame clonotypes and omits some of them. The table lists fewer than 110,000 clones, 85% to 95% of them singletons. This material consisted of peripheral blood, taken after pregnancy. The receptors stem from a female donor with multiple sclerosis, enrolled in a pregnancy study.

The V and J genes are TRBV27 and TRBJ2-7; 7 bases agree with TRBD1. Trimming removed 8 bases from V and 4 bases from J; junction bases left unmatched: 5. Germline values: CDR1 MNHEY, CDR2 SMNVEV (reference sequence). This CDR3 comprises 12 residues. In nucleotides, the CDR3 is TGTGCCAGCGGGTCACAGGGGTACGAGCAGTACTTC. This codes for CASGSQGYEQYF.

The rearrangement joins TRBV27 to TRBJ1-5; 7 bases are shared with TRBD1. The CDR3 totals 15 residues. J gave up 4 bases and V 4 bases, and 7 bases lay outside the gene matches. Germline loops: CDR1 MNHEY, CDR2 SMNVEV (reference sequence). Here the CDR3 DNA reads TGTGCCAGCAGTTCCTCCGGGACAGCTAATCAGCCCCAGCATTTT. Its translation: CASSSSGTANQPQHF.

The chain employs TRBV6-1 and TRBJ2-5, with 9 bases matching TRBD2. The CDR3 is 16 amino acids. Looked up from germline, CDR1 is MNHNS and CDR2 is SASEGT. Trimming removed 1 base from V and 4 bases from J; junction bases left unmatched: 7. Here the CDR3 DNA reads TGTGCCAGCAGTGAAGGGATAGCGGGAGACCGAGAGACCCAGTACTTC. Translation gives CASSEGIAGDRETQYF.

V is TRBV5-1 and J is TRBJ1-2; the D is unclear. The CDR3 spans 14 residues. Germline V lookup: CDR1 SGHRS, CDR2 YFSETQ. The V gene lost 4 bases and the J gene lost 1 base, with 11 bases spanning the gap. This CDR3 is CASSTLDHNYGYTF. In DNA form, the CDR3 reads TGCGCCAGCAGCACCCTAGACCATAACTATGGCTACACCTTC.

In nucleotides, the CDR3 is TGCGCCAGCAGCCCCGGAGGGTTAAGCGAGGACATTCAGTACTTC. Translated, it gives CASSPGGLSEDIQYF. The rearrangement uses TRBV4-3 and TRBJ2-4; a weak D match, TRBD2 (6 bases). Germline V gives CDR1 LGHNA, CDR2 YSLEER. Trimming left V 4 bases short and J 8 bases short, with 18 bases between. The CDR3 runs 15 residues.

J is TRBJ1-5 and V is TRBV15, with 10 bases matching TRBD1. Germline V lookup: CDR1 LNHNV, CDR2 YYDKDF (reference sequence). This CDR3 comprises 15 residues. V shed 1 base, J shed 7 bases, and the junction held 4 bases outside the gene matches. Here the CDR3 reads CATSRAGTGDQPQHF. Here the CDR3 DNA reads TGTGCCACCAGCAGAGCCGGGACAGGGGACCAGCCCCAGCATTTT.

The chain has TRBV4-2 and TRBJ2-3; TRBD1 agrees at 7 bases. In germline, CDR1 is LGHNA, CDR2 YNFKEQ. J lost 2 bases, V lost 2 bases, and 10 bases had no gene match. This CDR3 has 17 amino acids. For the CDR3, the DNA is TGTGCCAGCAGCCAAAGAGTAGGGGGCCCCGACACAGATACGCAGTATTTT. Translated: CASSQRVGGPDTDTQYF.

This clone was counted once. The chain has TRBV27 and TRBJ2-6, with 9 bases matching TRBD1. This CDR3 has 17 residues. Losses at the gene ends were 6 bases for V and 1 base for J; bases not matched to a gene: 7. CDR1 and CDR2 (germline): MNHEY, SMNVEV (reference sequence). The CDR3 sequence is CASSPGQGASGANVLTF. CDR3 DNA sequence: TGTGCCAGCAGCCCGGGACAGGGTGCTTCTGGGGCCAACGTCCTGACTTTC.

CDR3 sequence: CASRSGTGGVHEQYF. In DNA, the CDR3 is TGTGCCAGCAGATCCGGGACAGGGGGGGTCCACGAGCAGTACTTC. J is TRBJ2-7 and V is TRBV28; 11 bases are shared with TRBD1. This CDR3 spans 15 amino acids. CDR1 is MDHEN and CDR2 is SYDVKM in the germline V gene. With 6 bases clipped from V and 5 bases from J, the junction kept 9 bases outside the gene matches.

The chain uses TRBV6-5 and TRBJ2-7; 9 nucleotides match TRBD2. Per germline, CDR1 MNHEY and CDR2 SVGAGI. The CDR3 contains 14 residues. Germline trimming cut 5 bases from V and 6 bases from J; bases unmatched to any gene: 8. CDR3 sequence (DNA): TGTGCCAGCAGTCGTAGCGGGGGTTCGGGCGAGCAGTACTTC. Translated, it gives CASSRSGGSGEQYF.